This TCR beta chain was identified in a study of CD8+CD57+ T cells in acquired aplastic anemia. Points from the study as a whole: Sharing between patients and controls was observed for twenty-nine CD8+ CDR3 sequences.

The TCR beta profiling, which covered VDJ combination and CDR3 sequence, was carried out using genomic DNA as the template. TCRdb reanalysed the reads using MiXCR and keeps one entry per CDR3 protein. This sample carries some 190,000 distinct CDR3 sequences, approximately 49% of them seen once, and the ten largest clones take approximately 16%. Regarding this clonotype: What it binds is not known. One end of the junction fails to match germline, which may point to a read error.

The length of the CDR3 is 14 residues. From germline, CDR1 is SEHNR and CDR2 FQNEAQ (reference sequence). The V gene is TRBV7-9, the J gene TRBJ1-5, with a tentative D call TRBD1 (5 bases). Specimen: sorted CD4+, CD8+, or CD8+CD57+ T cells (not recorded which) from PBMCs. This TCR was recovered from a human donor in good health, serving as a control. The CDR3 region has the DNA TGCGCCAGCAGCACCTTAGCGGGGGGGGAGACCCAGCATTTT. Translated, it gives CASSTLAGGETQHF.